The 18 T cell receptor beta chains below all came from one sample that was sequenced in a study of blood T cell repertoires in COVID-19. TCRdb's table, derived via immunoSEQ multiplex PCR, lists solely in-frame clones and lacks some. The sample yields approximately 210,000 clones, 70% to 90% seen once. The specimen sequenced was peripheral blood. All receptors derive from a man aged 18 to 29 with active or convalescent COVID-19.

This chain connects TRBV18 to TRBJ1-2; D is unresolved. The CDR3 length is 14 residues. V shed 3 bases and J shed 6 bases, with 14 bases lying between them. The germline V gene encodes CDR1 KGHSH and CDR2 LQKENI. Here the CDR3 reads CASSPASTADGYTF. CDR3 sequence (DNA): TGTGCCAGCTCACCGGCATCTACGGCGGATGGCTACACCTTC.

The chain couples TRBV3-1 (or the pseudogene TRBV3-2) to TRBJ1-2, with 7 bases lining up with TRBD1. The V gene's germline CDR1 is LGHDT and CDR2 YNNKEL (reference sequence). The CDR3 sequence is 12 residues long. Trimming at V came to 10 bases and at J to 7 bases, leaving 9 bases not matched to a gene. CDR3 protein: CAIRSGGGGYTF. The DNA for the CDR3 is TGTGCCATTCGTTCAGGGGGTGGTGGCTACACCTTC.

The chain carries TRBV24-1 and TRBJ2-3, with TRBD1 matching 9 bases. The CDR3 is 15 amino acids. Germline V CDR1 and CDR2: KGHDR, SFDVKD. Germline trimming cut 7 bases from V and 3 bases from J; bases unmatched to any gene: 7. In nucleotides, the CDR3 is TGTGCCACCAGCAAACCGGGACAGGGTACAGATACGCAGTATTTT. This gives the protein CATSKPGQGTDTQYF.

The rearrangement joins TRBV6-1 to TRBJ2-1; 9 bases align to TRBD2. In germline, CDR1 is MNHNS, CDR2 SASEGT. V lost 8 bases, J lost 9 bases, and 11 bases stayed unmatched. This CDR3 has 14 amino acids. The CDR3 is CASGAGGPQGEQFF. CDR3 sequence (DNA): TGTGCCAGCGGGGCGGGAGGGCCCCAGGGTGAGCAGTTCTTC.

V usage is TRBV7-9 and J usage is TRBJ1-5; tentative D call: TRBD1 (5 bases). In germline, CDR1 is SEHNR, CDR2 FQNEAQ (reference sequence). With 5 bases removed from V and 9 bases from J, the gap between germline ends came to 17 bases. This CDR3 contains 14 residues. CDR3 sequence: CASSPTGPRGPQHF. CDR3 DNA sequence: TGTGCCAGCAGCCCGACCGGTCCTAGGGGGCCCCAGCATTTT. Full variable domain (outside the CDR3, taken from reference TRBV7-9 and TRBJ1-5): DTGVSQNPRHKITKRGQNVTFRCDPISEHNRLYWYRQTLGQGPEFLTYFQNEAQLEKSRLLSDRFSAERPKGSFSTLEIQRTEQGDSAMYLCASSPTGPRGPQHFGDGTRLSIL.

The rearrangement joins TRBV24-1 to TRBJ1-1, with D possibly TRBD1 on 6 matching bases. Germline V gene data show CDR1 as KGHDR and CDR2 as SFDVKD. CDR3 length equals 14 residues. The V end was cut by 1 base, the J end by 10 bases, with 15 bases between. Here the CDR3 reads CATSDLETGRGAFF. CDR3 coding DNA: TGTGCCACCAGTGATTTAGAGACAGGACGGGGAGCTTTCTTT.

This clone has just a few counts. V and J are TRBV19 and TRBJ2-3; 9 positions match TRBD2. Germline assignment: CDR1 LNHDA and CDR2 SQIVND (reference sequence). CDR3 size: 15 residues. J lost 2 bases, V lost 4 bases, and 4 bases had no gene match. CDR3 nucleotides: TGTGCCAGTAGTAAGGGACTAGCTCCCACAGATACGCAGTATTTT. This codes for CASSKGLAPTDTQYF.

This rearrangement joins TRBV11-2 to TRBJ2-2; D unclear. The CDR3 has 14 residues. Trimming took 2 bases from V and 11 from J, leaving 15 bases between them. CDR1 and CDR2 from the germline V gene are SGHAT and FQNNGV. CDR3 region: CASSLTRLSGELFF. The DNA of the CDR3 is TGTGCCAGCAGCTTAACCAGGTTGAGTGGAGAGCTGTTTTTT. Supplemented by reference TRBV11-2 and TRBJ2-2, the full variable domain reads EAGVAQSPRYKIIEKRQSVAFWCNPISGHATLYWYQQILGQGPKLLIQFQNNGVVDDSQLPKDRFSAERLKGVDSTLKIQPAKLEDSAVYLCASSLTRLSGELFFGEGSRLTVL.

This rearrangement joins TRBV20-1 to TRBJ1-2, with a possible D match to TRBD1 (6 bases). The CDR3 runs 11 residues. V lost 5 bases and J lost 5, with 9 bases in between. CDR1 and CDR2 from the germline V gene are DFQATT and SNEGSKA (reference sequence). DNA of the CDR3: TGCAGTGCTGAACAGGGTTATGGCTACACCTTC. Protein product: CSAEQGYGYTF.

This chain links TRBV30 with TRBJ2-7, with 7 bases that match TRBD1. The V gene's germline CDR1 is GTSNPN and CDR2 SVGIG (reference sequence). The CDR3 spans 17 residues. Germline trimming cut 3 bases from V and 0 bases from J; bases unmatched to any gene: 14. CDR3 loop: CAWSTGTDLNLSYEQYF. In DNA, the CDR3 is TGTGCCTGGAGCACCGGGACAGATTTAAACCTCTCCTACGAGCAGTACTTC.

This chain uses TRBV7-9 with TRBJ2-1, with 15 bases that match TRBD2. The CDR3 has 19 residues. Germline V gives CDR1 SEHNR, CDR2 FQNEAQ (reference sequence). J lost 0 bases, V lost 5 bases, and 8 bases had no gene match. CDR3 sequence (DNA): TGTGCCAGCAGCGCATCGGGACTAGCGGGAGGAAGCTCCTACAATGAGCAGTTCTTC. Translation gives CASSASGLAGGSSYNEQFF.

CDR3 coding DNA: TGCAGCGCTGGACTAGCGGCGAACACCGGGGAGCTGTTTTTT. It specifies CSAGLAANTGELFF. The genes are TRBV29-1 and TRBJ2-2; the match to TRBD2 covers 10 bases. The CDR3 loop spans 14 amino acids. The junction had 2 bases not matched to a gene; V was cut back by 7 bases and J by 0 bases. CDR1 SQVTM and CDR2 ANQGSEA come from the germline V gene.

J is TRBJ2-3 and V is TRBV3-1 (or the pseudogene TRBV3-2), with a weak D call TRBD2 (6 bases). Germline CDR1 is LGHDT and CDR2 is YNNKEL (reference sequence). Deletions cut 4 bases from V and 7 bases from J, with 24 bases between. This CDR3 is 17 amino acids long. The CDR3 sequence is CASSPPGVGPSWYTQYF. In nucleotides, the CDR3 is TGTGCCAGCAGCCCGCCGGGAGTCGGGCCGTCTTGGTATACGCAGTATTTT.

The chain joins TRBV19 to TRBJ2-7; D might be TRBD2 (5 bases). This CDR3 region has 13 residues. V lost 2 bases and J lost 7, with 12 bases in between. Germline V gene data show CDR1 as LNHDA and CDR2 as SQIVND (reference sequence). In DNA form, the CDR3 reads TGTGCCAGTAGTATACCCGGGGTACGGGAGCAGTACTTC. This translates into CASSIPGVREQYF.

The chain has TRBV18 and TRBJ1-2; tentatively, D is TRBD1 (6 bases). The length of the CDR3 is 14 residues. Deletions cut 3 bases from V and 1 base from J, with 9 bases between. CDR1 is KGHSH, CDR2 LQKENI, per germline. CDR3 loop: CASSPVRGNYGYTF. The CDR3 DNA follows: TGTGCCAGCTCACCGGTCAGGGGTAACTATGGCTACACCTTC.

The chain carries TRBV30 and TRBJ1-1, with D unclear. The CDR3 is made up of 14 amino acids. CDR1 and CDR2 (germline): GTSNPN, SVGIG (reference sequence). V was trimmed by 0 bases and J by 1 base, leaving 9 bases between them. The CDR3 DNA sequence: TGTGCCTGGAGTGTCAAAGGGAGGAACACTGAAGCTTTCTTT. Amino acid sequence: CAWSVKGRNTEAFF.

The chain recombines TRBV30 with TRBJ2-7, with TRBD2 matching over 9 bases. Trimming took 0 bases from V and 4 from J; bases not matched to a gene: 10. The CDR3 is 16 amino acids. Germline CDR1 GTSNPN, CDR2 SVGIG (reference sequence). CDR3 sequence reads: CAWSVIGGREMYEQYF. As DNA, the CDR3 is TGTGCCTGGAGTGTAATAGGCGGGAGGGAGATGTACGAGCAGTACTTC.

The genes are TRBV5-6 and TRBJ2-7; D unresolved. Looked up from germline, CDR1 is SGHDT and CDR2 is YYEEEE. This CDR3 comprises 11 residues. V was trimmed by 2 bases and J by 5 bases, leaving 5 bases between them. CDR3 DNA: TGTGCCAGCAGCTTTTTAGACGAGCAGTACTTC. Translated, it gives CASSFLDEQYF.